This T cell receptor (beta chain) was sequenced during a study of shared clonotypes between healthy human individuals. The CDR3 runs 16 residues. V shed 2 bases and J 7 bases; nucleotides not matched to a gene: 10. The germline V gene encodes CDR1 MNHEY and CDR2 SMNVEV (reference sequence). TCRdb's copy holds only in-frame clones and misses some; the assay was immunoSEQ multiplex PCR. The repertoire consists of fewer than 850,000 clones, with roughly 70% occurring once and the leading ten covering approximately 1.8%. This clonotype originated in a woman aged 25-40 years in good health. The rearrangement uses TRBV27 and TRBJ2-7; 11 bases align to TRBD2. The specimen sequenced was memory CD4+ T cells sorted from blood. As for subset: CD45RA-negative fraction. The CDR3, as DNA: TGTGCCAGCAGTTTAGCTAGCGGGAGGTACCTCTGGGAGCAGTACTTC. Translating gives CASSLASGRYLWEQYF.